Reported below is one T cell receptor beta chain. No antigen is known for it. This sample was taken from a study of shared clonotypes between healthy human individuals. Points from the study as a whole: Among donors, clonotype sharing was expected to be affected by sequencing depth.

Naive CD4+ cells were CD45RA-selected; the remaining cells were memory. Germline V gene lookup returns CDR1 SGHTA and CDR2 FQGTGA. CDR3 length equals 16 residues. V shed 5 bases and J shed 2 bases, with 16 bases lying between them. Each replicate PCR on the sorted subsets used around 200 ng DNA (roughly 32,000 T cell genomes). This table comes from immunoSEQ multiplex PCR, and its TCRdb copy is limited to in-frame clones, with some not included. The sample includes 1,100,000 or so clones, more than 75% of them seen just once. The TCR originated in a man between 18 and 29 years old in good health. Some clones in this sample may be carry-over from other donors' samples. The gene calls are TRBV7-3 and TRBJ2-1, with unresolved D. The sample was memory CD4+ T cells from PBMCs. Subset indicated: CD45RA-negative fraction. The CDR3 bases are TGTGCCAGCAGCCCTGGGGTGGGTTTAACCTACAATGAGCAGTTCTTC. This codes for CASSPGVGLTYNEQFF.